This is a list of T cell receptor beta chains from one sample in a study of blood T cell repertoires in COVID-19. The repertoire was sequenced with immunoSEQ multiplex PCR; TCRdb's copy has only in-frame clones and lacks some. Of tens of thousands of clones listed, roughly nine tenths are singletons. Sequencing input: peripheral blood. The receptors were sampled from a human donor with active COVID-19. The donor label of this sample is uncertain. The CDR3 runs from the conserved cysteine through the conserved F or W. A D gene is named only where the DNA matches it firmly. Size tells how often a clone was seen (once, few, many) or the class of an expanded clone, and some rows leave it out.

-,TRBV7-6,-,15,TRBJ1-5,TGTGCCAGCAGCTTAGATCGGGGTTGGAATCAGCCCCAGCATTTT,CASSLDRGWNQPQHF
TRBD1,TRBV5-4,-,16,TRBJ2-5,TGTGCCAGCAGCTCACGACACGCGACAGGGGAAGAGACCCAGTACTTC,CASSSRHATGEETQYF
-,TRBV2,-,13,TRBJ2-2,TGTGCCAGCAGTCGGTGGGCCACCGGGGAGCTGTTTTTT,CASSRWATGELFF
TRBD1,TRBV24-1,-,17,TRBJ2-2,TGTGCCACCAGTGATCCCTCGCGACAGGGGCACACCGGGGAGCTGTTTTTT,CATSDPSRQGHTGELFF
TRBD2,TRBV5-4,-,15,TRBJ2-1,TGTGCCAGCAGCGCACTAGCGGGGGGGCCAGGTGAGCAGTTCTTC,CASSALAGGPGEQFF
-,TRBV12-3/TRBV12-4,-,13,TRBJ1-2,TGTGCCAGCAGTTGGGAGTTAAACTATGGCTACACCTTC,CASSWELNYGYTF
-,TRBV4-2,-,15,TRBJ2-7,TGTGCCAGCAGCCAAGAGGGGGGGGCCTCCTACGAGCAGTACTTC,CASSQEGGASYEQYF
-,TRBV27,-,15,TRBJ1-4,TGTGCCAGCAGTTTATCGTGGCAGTTTAATGAAAAACTGTTTTTT,CASSLSWQFNEKLFF
-,TRBV6-4,-,11,TRBJ2-7,TGTGCCAGCAGGGGGGGATACGAGCAGTACTTC,CASRGGYEQYF
TRBD2,TRBV4-1,-,20,TRBJ2-4,TGCGCCAGCAGCCAAGATCATACTAGCGGGGGCCTTGGAGCCAAAAACATTCAGTACTTC,CASSQDHTSGGLGAKNIQYF
TRBD2,TRBV7-8,-,15,TRBJ2-7,TGTGCCAGCAGCTTTAGCGGGGGGAGCTCCTACGAGCAGTACTTC,CASSFSGGSSYEQYF
-,TRBV3-1/TRBV3-2,-,13,TRBJ2-3,TGTGCCAGCAGCCAGGAAGGGGCCATATCCCAGTATTTT,CASSQEGAISQYF
TRBD1,TRBV5-1,once,14,TRBJ2-1,TGCGCCAGCAGCTTGGGGGGACAGCGCAATGAGCAGTTCTTC,CASSLGGQRNEQFF
-,TRBV5-1,once,14,TRBJ1-5,TGCGCCAGCAGCTTGGGGAACGGAGATCAGCCCCAGCATTTT,CASSLGNGDQPQHF
-,TRBV5-4,few,14,TRBJ1-1,TGTGCCAGCAGCTTGCCAGGTATGAACACTGAAGCTTTCTTT,CASSLPGMNTEAFF
TRBD2,TRBV3-1/TRBV3-2,-,17,TRBJ2-2,TGTGCCAGCAGCCAACATCCGGGACTAGCGAAACTCGGGGAGCTGTTTTTT,CASSQHPGLAKLGELFF
-,TRBV6-5,-,13,TRBJ1-3,TGTGCCAGCAGGCGGATCTCTGGAAACACCATATATTTT,CASRRISGNTIYF
TRBD1,TRBV6-5,-,14,TRBJ2-1,TGTGCCAGCAGTTGGGGACAGCTAAACAATGAGCAGTTCTTC,CASSWGQLNNEQFF
-,TRBV28,-,15,TRBJ2-1,TGTGCCAGCAGGCCCGGACAAGTCGGTAACAATGAGCAGTTCTTC,CASRPGQVGNNEQFF
TRBD2,TRBV19,-,16,TRBJ2-1,TGTGCCAGTAGTGCTGAAGAGGGACTACTACTTCCCGAGCAGTTCTTC,CASSAEEGLLLPEQFF
-,TRBV3-1/TRBV3-2,once,14,TRBJ2-7,TGTGCCAGCAGCCAGCCTCCGGGAGACGTCGGGCAGTACTTC,CASSQPPGDVGQYF
-,TRBV13,-,14,TRBJ2-7,TGTGCCAGTGGTTCTAGCGAGAGCTCCTACGAGCAGTACTTC,CASGSSESSYEQYF
-,TRBV7-3,-,12,TRBJ2-1,TGTGCCAGCAGCTTAATAGGGGGTGAGCAGTTCTTC,CASSLIGGEQFF
-,TRBV12-3/TRBV12-4,-,12,TRBJ2-1,TGTGCCAGCAGGGGACACTACAATGAGCAGTTCTTC,CASRGHYNEQFF
-,TRBV6-5,-,14,TRBJ2-1,TGTGCCAGCAGTTATTCGGCGGAGGCCAATGAGCAGTTCTTC,CASSYSAEANEQFF
TRBD1,TRBV6-5,-,15,TRBJ1-6,TGTGCCAGCAGCGACAGGGGAGGGGCAAATTCACCCCTCCACTTT,CASSDRGGANSPLHF
-,TRBV14,-,15,TRBJ2-6,TGTGCCAGCAGCAGCCAGGGTTCCGGGGCCAACGTCCTGACTTTC,CASSSQGSGANVLTF
-,TRBV6-4,-,15,TRBJ2-3,TGTGCCAGCAGTGACGATCCCGCGGGGAGGGATACGCAGTATTTT,CASSDDPAGRDTQYF
-,TRBV6-5,few,14,TRBJ1-2,TGTGCCAGCACTAAGACAGGCTCTTTATTCGGCTACACCTTC,CASTKTGSLFGYTF
-,TRBV21-1,-,18,TRBJ2-6,TGTGCCAGCAGCATTAGTGGAGGGGCCAGCTCTGGGGCCAACGTCCTGACTTTC,CASSISGGASSGANVLTF
TRBD2,TRBV4-1,-,15,TRBJ2-3,TGCGCCAGCAGCCAAGATCCTAGCGGGGCAGGTACGCAGTATTTT,CASSQDPSGAGTQYF
-,TRBV6-5,-,14,TRBJ2-7,TGTGCCAGCAGTTACGACAGGAAAGTCCACGAGCAGTACTTC,CASSYDRKVHEQYF
-,TRBV4-3,-,16,TRBJ1-4,TGCGCCAGCAGCCAAGATAGTGGGACTACTAATGAAAAACTGTTTTTT,CASSQDSGTTNEKLFF
TRBD2,TRBV19,-,15,TRBJ2-2,TGTGCCAGTAGTCCCGGACTAGGAAACACCGGGGAGCTGTTTTTT,CASSPGLGNTGELFF
-,TRBV21-1,medium-sized,18,TRBJ1-2,TGTGCCAGCAGCCCGCTCCCGGGACAGGGGTCCCCTAACTATGGCTACACCTTC,CASSPLPGQGSPNYGYTF
TRBD1,TRBV6-6,-,14,TRBJ1-1,TGTGCCAGCAGTTACGAGACAGGGGTTCGTCGAGCTTTCTTT,CASSYETGVRRAFF
-,TRBV6-2/TRBV6-3,-,14,TRBJ1-2,TGTGCCAGCAGTTACATGGCAGGGGTCTATGGCTACACCTTC,CASSYMAGVYGYTF
-,TRBV19,-,16,TRBJ2-3,TGTGCCAGTAGTACCTCCCCGGTTGAACGCGCAAATACGCAGTATTTT,CASSTSPVERANTQYF
TRBD2,TRBV6-4,-,15,TRBJ2-3,TGTGCCAGCAGTGACGAAGCGGGGAACACAGATACGCAGTATTTT,CASSDEAGNTDTQYF
-,TRBV28,-,14,TRBJ2-7,TGTGCCAGCAGTACGTCCCCCGGTGCACCTGAGCAGTACTTC,CASSTSPGAPEQYF
TRBD2,TRBV18,-,14,TRBJ2-5,TGTGCCAGCGCCTGGGACTCCCCCCGGGAGGCCCAGTACTTC,CASAWDSPREAQYF
TRBD2,TRBV11-3,-,13,TRBJ2-7,TGTGCCAGCAGCCCCCGGGAGGGATACGAGCAGTACTTC,CASSPREGYEQYF
TRBD1,TRBV10-3,-,15,TRBJ2-3,TGTGCCACGCGCGACAGGGTAAAGGACACAGATACGCAGTATTTT,CATRDRVKDTDTQYF
TRBD1,TRBV27,once,12,TRBJ2-7,TGTGCCAGCAGGGGACAGGGGGGGGAGCAGTACTTC,CASRGQGGEQYF
TRBD1,TRBV29-1,-,14,TRBJ2-7,TGCAGCGTTGACTTGGGACAGGGGTCCGACGAGCAGTACTTC,CSVDLGQGSDEQYF
TRBD2,TRBV2,once,15,TRBJ2-7,TGTGCCAGCAGTGAAGGTTTGGGACTAGCGTACGAGCAGTACTTC,CASSEGLGLAYEQYF
TRBD2,TRBV14,-,18,TRBJ2-5,TGTGCCAGCAGCCCGATTGGACTAGCGGGAGTTCGTGGGGAGACCCAGTACTTC,CASSPIGLAGVRGETQYF
TRBD2,TRBV13,-,16,TRBJ2-1,TGTGCCAGCAGCTTCACCGGGACTAGCGGGAACAATGAGCAGTTCTTC,CASSFTGTSGNNEQFF
TRBD1,TRBV4-2,-,14,TRBJ2-7,TGTGCCAGCAGCCCGGGACAGGGGGTCTACGAGCAGTACTTC,CASSPGQGVYEQYF
-,TRBV15,-,16,TRBJ2-5,TGTGCCACCAGCAGAGATGTGGGGTTTCGGGGAGAGACCCAGTACTTC,CATSRDVGFRGETQYF
TRBD2,TRBV5-1,-,17,TRBJ2-7,TGCGCCAGCAGCTTGGGGAAGACTAGCGGGAGTGTTTACGAGCAGTACTTC,CASSLGKTSGSVYEQYF
-,TRBV3-1/TRBV3-2,-,15,TRBJ2-1,TGTGCCAGCAGCCCAGAATACAGCTCCTACAATGAGCAGTTCTTC,CASSPEYSSYNEQFF
-,TRBV5-1,-,13,TRBJ2-3,TGCGCCAGCAGCCCGGGAGCCCCAGATACGCAGTATTTT,CASSPGAPDTQYF
-,TRBV19,-,14,TRBJ1-1,TGTGCCAGTAGTATAGCACAGTTGAACACTGAAGCTTTCTTT,CASSIAQLNTEAFF
TRBD1,TRBV6-2/TRBV6-3,-,15,TRBJ1-5,TGTGCCAGCAGTGACCGCGGGACAGGGGTACAGCCCCAGCATTTT,CASSDRGTGVQPQHF
TRBD1,TRBV5-4,-,15,TRBJ2-6,TGTGCCAGCAGCGGACAGGGAGCTGGGGCCAACGTCCTGACTTTC,CASSGQGAGANVLTF
TRBD2,TRBV5-1,-,15,TRBJ2-2,TGCGCCAGCTCTGAGGATCTAGCGGGAACCGGGGAGCTGTTTTTT,CASSEDLAGTGELFF
TRBD1,TRBV2,-,19,TRBJ1-5,TGTGCCAGCAGTGAATTACAGGGGCCCAACCCGAACACAAATCAGCCCCAGCATTTT,CASSELQGPNPNTNQPQHF
TRBD1,TRBV2,-,14,TRBJ1-4,TGTGCCAGCAGCCACAGGGGGCAGAGGGAAAAACTGTTTTTT,CASSHRGQREKLFF